Presented here are 2 T cell receptor beta chains from one specimen sequenced in a study of blood T cell repertoires in COVID-19. The method was immunoSEQ multiplex PCR; TCRdb's version includes in-frame clones alone and lacks a portion of them. The table shows 200,000 to 250,000 clones, with approximately 90% occurring only once. The sample consisted of peripheral blood. Receptor source: a man under 40 with COVID-19, enrolled during active disease.

The rearrangement links TRBV9 to TRBJ2-3; D unclear. CDR3 length: 17 amino acids. Trimming shortened V by 5 bases and J by 2 bases, and 21 bases separated the two germline ends. Germline CDR1 is SGDLS and CDR2 is YYNGEE. CDR3 amino acids: CASSPRRLQAYTDTQYF. The CDR3 DNA follows: TGTGCCAGCAGTCCCCGACGACTTCAAGCTTACACAGATACGCAGTATTTT.

The genes are TRBV28 and TRBJ1-1; 7 bases agree with TRBD1. With 5 bases clipped from V and 3 bases from J, the junction kept 6 bases outside the gene matches. Germline V gives CDR1 MDHEN, CDR2 SYDVKM. The CDR3 has 14 residues. CDR3 coding DNA: TGTGCCAGCAGTGAAACAACAGGGGACACTGAAGCTTTCTTT. It encodes CASSETTGDTEAFF.